This T cell receptor (beta chain) comes out of a study of tumor-infiltrating lymphocytes in primary liver carcinoma. The overall study: Primary liver carcinoma, confirmed by histopathology, was surgically resected.

Unsorted whole blood yielded the blood RNA, and germline DNA was also extracted. The length of the CDR3 is 15 residues. Germline V gene sequence: CDR1 MNHEY, CDR2 SVGAGI. A word on this clonotype: A much larger clone differs by one base, so this may be a read error.

Researchers generated TCR beta cDNA from about 0.5 ug of total RNA, relying on a constant-region primer. Amplification in three nested multiplex PCR rounds with slightly modified ARM-PCR gave rise to TCR beta libraries. The two initial PCR rounds, nine to eleven cycles each, used TRBV1-TRBV30 forward and C-beta reverse primers. TCRdb recomputed calls from the multiplex PCR reads with MiXCR, one row per CDR3 protein. The sample holds over 250,000 distinct CDR3 sequences, 50% to 75% seen once. This receptor was obtained from a woman in her thirties with primary liver carcinoma and hepatitis B virus infection. The rearrangement joins TRBV6-5 to TRBJ2-1; 10 nucleotides match TRBD2. Sequencing was performed on peripheral blood. Here the CDR3 DNA reads TGTGCCAGCAGTAGGACTAGCGGCTCCTACAATGAGAAGTTCTTC. Its translation: CASSRTSGSYNEKFF.